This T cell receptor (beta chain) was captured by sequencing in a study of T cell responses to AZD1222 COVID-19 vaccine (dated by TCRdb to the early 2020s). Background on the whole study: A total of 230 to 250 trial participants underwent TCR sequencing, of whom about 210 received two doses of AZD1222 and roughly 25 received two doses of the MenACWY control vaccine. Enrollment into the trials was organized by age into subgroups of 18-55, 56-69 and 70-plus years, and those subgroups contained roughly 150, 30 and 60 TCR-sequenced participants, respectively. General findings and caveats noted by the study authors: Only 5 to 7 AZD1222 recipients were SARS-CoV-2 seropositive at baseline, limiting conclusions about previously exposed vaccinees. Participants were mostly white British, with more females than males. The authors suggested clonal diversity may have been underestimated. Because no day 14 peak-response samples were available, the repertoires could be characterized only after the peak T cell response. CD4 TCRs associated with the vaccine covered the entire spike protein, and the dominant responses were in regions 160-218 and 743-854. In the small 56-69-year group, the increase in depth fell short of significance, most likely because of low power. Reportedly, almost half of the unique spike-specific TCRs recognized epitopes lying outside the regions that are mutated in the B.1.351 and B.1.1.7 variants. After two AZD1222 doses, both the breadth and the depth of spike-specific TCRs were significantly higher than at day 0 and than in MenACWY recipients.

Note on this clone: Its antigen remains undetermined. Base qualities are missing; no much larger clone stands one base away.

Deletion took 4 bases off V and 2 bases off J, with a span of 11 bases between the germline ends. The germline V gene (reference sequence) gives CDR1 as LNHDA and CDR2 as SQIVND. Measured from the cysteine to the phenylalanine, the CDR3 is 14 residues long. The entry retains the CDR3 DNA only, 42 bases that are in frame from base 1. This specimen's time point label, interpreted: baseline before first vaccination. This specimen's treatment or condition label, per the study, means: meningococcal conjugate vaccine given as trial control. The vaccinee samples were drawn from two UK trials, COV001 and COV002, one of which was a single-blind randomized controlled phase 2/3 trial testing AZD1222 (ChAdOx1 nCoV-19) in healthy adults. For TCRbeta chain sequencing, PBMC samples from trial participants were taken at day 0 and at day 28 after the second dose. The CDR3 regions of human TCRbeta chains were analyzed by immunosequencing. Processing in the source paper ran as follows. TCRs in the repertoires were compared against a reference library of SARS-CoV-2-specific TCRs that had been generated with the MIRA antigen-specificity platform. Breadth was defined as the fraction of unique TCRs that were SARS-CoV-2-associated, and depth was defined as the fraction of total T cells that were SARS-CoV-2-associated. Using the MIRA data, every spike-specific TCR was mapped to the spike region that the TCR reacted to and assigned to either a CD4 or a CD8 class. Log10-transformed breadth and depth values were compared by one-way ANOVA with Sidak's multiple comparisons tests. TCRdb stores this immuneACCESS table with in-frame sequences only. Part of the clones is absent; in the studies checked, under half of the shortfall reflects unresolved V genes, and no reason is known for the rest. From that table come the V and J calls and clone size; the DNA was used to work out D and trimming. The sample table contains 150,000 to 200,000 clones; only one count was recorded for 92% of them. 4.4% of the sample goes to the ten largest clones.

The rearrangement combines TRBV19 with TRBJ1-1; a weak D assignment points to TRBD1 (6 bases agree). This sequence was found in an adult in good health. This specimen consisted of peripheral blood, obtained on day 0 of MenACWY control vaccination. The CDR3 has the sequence CASSSGQLNTEAFF. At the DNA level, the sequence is TGTGCCAGTAGTAGCGGACAGCTAAACACTGAAGCTTTCTTT.